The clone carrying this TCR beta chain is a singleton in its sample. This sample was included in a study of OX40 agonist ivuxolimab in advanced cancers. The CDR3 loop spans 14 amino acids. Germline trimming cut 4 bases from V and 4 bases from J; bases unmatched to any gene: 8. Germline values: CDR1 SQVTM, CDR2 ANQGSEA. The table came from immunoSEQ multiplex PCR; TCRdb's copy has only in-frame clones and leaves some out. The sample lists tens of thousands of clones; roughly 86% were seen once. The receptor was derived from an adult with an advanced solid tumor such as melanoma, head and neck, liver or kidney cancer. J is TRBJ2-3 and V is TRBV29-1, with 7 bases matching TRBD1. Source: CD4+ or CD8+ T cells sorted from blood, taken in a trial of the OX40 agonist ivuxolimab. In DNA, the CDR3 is TGCAGCGTTGCCCCGGACAGGAATGCAGATACGCAGTATTTT. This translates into CSVAPDRNADTQYF.